This paragraph covers one TCR beta chain sequence. These data come from a study of glioma-infiltrating T cells after dendritic cell vaccination. CDR1 is KGHSH, CDR2 LQKENI, per germline. After removal of 3 bases from V and 1 base from J, the junction contained 4 bases not matched to a gene. The CDR3 is 15 residues long. As for time point: after dendritic cell vaccination, including at tumor progression/relapse. Blood PBMC samples: pre-vaccination, two weeks post third vaccination, and at tumor progression. Profiling relied on immunoSEQ multiplex PCR, and the TCRdb table lists in-frame clones only, not all of them. The repertoire holds 65,000 or so clones, 86% seen once, with under 14% in the top ten.

The clonotype was recovered from a human donor with glioblastoma. This material consisted of blood, taken after dendritic cell vaccination. The chain couples TRBV18 to TRBJ1-2; 8 nucleotides align to TRBD1. CDR3 protein: CASSPDRDYNYGYTF. CDR3 nucleotide sequence: TGTGCCAGCTCACCGGACAGGGATTATAACTATGGCTACACCTTC.